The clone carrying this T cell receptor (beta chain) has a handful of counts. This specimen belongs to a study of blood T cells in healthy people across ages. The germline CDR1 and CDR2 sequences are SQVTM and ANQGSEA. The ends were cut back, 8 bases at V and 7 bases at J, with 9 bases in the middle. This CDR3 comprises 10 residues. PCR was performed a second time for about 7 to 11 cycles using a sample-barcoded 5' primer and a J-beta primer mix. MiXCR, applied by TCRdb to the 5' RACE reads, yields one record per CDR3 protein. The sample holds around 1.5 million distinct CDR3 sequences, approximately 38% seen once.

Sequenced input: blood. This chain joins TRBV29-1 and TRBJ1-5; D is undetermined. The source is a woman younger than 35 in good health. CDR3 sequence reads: CSPMAQPQHF. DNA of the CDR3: TGCAGCCCCATGGCCCAGCCCCAGCATTTT.